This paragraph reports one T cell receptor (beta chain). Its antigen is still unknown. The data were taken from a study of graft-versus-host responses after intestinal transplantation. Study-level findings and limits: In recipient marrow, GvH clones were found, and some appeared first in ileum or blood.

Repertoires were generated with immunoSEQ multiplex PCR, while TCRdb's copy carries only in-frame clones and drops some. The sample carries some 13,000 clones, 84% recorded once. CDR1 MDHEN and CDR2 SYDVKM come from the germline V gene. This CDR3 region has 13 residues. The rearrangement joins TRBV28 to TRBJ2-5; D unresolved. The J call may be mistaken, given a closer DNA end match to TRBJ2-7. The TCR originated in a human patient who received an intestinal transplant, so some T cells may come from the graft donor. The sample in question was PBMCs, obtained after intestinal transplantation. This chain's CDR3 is CASSLSGNYEQYF. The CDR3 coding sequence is TGTGCCAGCAGTTTGTCCGGAAACTACGAGCAGTACTTC.